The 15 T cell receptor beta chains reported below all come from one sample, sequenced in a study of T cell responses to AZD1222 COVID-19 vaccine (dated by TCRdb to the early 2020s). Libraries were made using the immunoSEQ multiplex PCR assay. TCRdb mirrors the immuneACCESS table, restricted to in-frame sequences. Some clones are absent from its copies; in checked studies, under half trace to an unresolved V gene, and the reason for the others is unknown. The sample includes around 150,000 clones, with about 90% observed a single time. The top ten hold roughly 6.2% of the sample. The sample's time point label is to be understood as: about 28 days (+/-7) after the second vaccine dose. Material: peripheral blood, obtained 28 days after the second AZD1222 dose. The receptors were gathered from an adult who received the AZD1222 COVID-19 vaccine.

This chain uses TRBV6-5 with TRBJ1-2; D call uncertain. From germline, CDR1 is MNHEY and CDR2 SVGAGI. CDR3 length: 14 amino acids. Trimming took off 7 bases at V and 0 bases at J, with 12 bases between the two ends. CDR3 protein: CASTPGGTNYGYTF. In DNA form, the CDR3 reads TGTGCCAGCACTCCGGGCGGTACTAACTATGGCTACACCTTC.

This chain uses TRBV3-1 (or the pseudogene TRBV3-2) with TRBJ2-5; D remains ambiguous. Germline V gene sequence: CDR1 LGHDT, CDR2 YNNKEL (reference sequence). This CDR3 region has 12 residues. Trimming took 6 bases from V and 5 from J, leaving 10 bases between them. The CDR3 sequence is CASRPNGETQYF. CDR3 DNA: TGTGCCAGCAGACCTAATGGGGAGACCCAGTACTTC.

The CDR3: CASSPREDKNIQYF. The CDR3, as DNA: TGTGCCAGCTCACCAAGGGAAGACAAAAACATTCAGTACTTC. This sequence joins TRBV18 and TRBJ2-4; D not resolved. Germline V gene lookup returns CDR1 KGHSH and CDR2 LQKENI. CDR3 length: 14 residues. Trimming left V 2 bases short and J 3 bases short, with 8 bases between.

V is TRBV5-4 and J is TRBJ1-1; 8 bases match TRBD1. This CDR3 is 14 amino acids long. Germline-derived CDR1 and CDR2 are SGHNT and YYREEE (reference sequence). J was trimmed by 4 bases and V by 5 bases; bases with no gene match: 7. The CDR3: CASRRQGFSTEAFF. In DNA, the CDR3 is TGTGCCAGCAGGCGACAGGGGTTTAGCACTGAAGCTTTCTTT.

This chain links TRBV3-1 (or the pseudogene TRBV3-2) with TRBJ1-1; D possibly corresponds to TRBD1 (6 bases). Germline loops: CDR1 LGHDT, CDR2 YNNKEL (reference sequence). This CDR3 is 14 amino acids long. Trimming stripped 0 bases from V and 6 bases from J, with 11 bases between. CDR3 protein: CASSQEISGAEAFF. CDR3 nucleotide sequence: TGTGCCAGCAGCCAAGAGATTTCAGGGGCTGAAGCTTTCTTT.

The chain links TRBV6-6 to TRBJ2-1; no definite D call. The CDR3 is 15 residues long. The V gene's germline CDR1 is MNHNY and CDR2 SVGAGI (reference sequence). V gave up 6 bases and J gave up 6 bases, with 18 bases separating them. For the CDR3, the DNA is TGTGCCAGCAGCTCCGACGGCGTAGCCAGCAATGAGCAGTTCTTC. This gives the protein CASSSDGVASNEQFF.

CDR3 in amino acids: CASSLSTGQSYEQYF. In nucleotides, the CDR3 is TGTGCCAGCAGCCTTAGTACGGGACAGTCCTACGAGCAGTACTTC. V usage is TRBV3-1 (or the pseudogene TRBV3-2) and J usage is TRBJ2-7; 7 positions agree with TRBD1. Trimming took 4 bases from V and 1 from J; bases not matched to a gene: 7. CDR3 length: 15 residues. The germline V gene has CDR1 LGHDT and CDR2 YNNKEL (reference sequence).

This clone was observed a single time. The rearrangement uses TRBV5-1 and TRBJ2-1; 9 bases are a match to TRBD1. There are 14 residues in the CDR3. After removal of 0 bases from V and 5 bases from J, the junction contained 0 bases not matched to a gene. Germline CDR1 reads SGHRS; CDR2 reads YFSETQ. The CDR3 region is CASSLGTGDNEQFF. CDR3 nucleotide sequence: TGCGCCAGCAGCTTGGGGACAGGGGACAATGAGCAGTTCTTC. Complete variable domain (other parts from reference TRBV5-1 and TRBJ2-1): KAGVTQTPRYLIKTRGQQVTLSCSPISGHRSVSWYQQTPGQGLQFLFEYFSETQRNKGNFPGRFSGRQFSNSRSEMNVSTLELGDSALYLCASSLGTGDNEQFFGPGTRLTVL.

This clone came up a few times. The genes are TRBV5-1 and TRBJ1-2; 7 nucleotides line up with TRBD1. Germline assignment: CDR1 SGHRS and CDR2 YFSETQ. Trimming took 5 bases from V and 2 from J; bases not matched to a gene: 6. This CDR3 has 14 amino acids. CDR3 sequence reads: CASRVGTENYGYTF. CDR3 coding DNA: TGCGCCAGCAGAGTCGGGACAGAAAACTATGGCTACACCTTC.

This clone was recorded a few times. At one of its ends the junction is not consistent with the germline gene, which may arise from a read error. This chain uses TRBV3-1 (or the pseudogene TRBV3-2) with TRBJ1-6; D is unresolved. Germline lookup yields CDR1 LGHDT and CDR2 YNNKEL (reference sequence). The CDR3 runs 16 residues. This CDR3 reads CASCQGRSSYNSPLHF. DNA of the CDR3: TGTGCCAGCTGCCAAGGCAGGAGCTCCTATAATTCACCCCTCCACTTT.

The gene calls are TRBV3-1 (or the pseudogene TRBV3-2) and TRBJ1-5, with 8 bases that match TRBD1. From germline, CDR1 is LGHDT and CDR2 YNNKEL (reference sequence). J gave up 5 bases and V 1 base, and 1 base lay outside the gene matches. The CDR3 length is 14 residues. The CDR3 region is CASSQAQGDQPQHF. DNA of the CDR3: TGTGCCAGCAGCCAAGCACAGGGGGATCAGCCCCAGCATTTT.

This CDR3 reads CAISVDSNYGYTF. The CDR3 DNA follows: TGTGCCATCAGTGTGGACAGTAACTATGGCTACACCTTC. This chain uses TRBV10-3 with TRBJ1-2; D may be TRBD1 (6 bases). V dropped 4 bases and J dropped 1 base, with 7 bases sitting between them. Germline-derived CDR1 and CDR2 are ENHRY and SYGVKD. The CDR3 consists of 13 residues.

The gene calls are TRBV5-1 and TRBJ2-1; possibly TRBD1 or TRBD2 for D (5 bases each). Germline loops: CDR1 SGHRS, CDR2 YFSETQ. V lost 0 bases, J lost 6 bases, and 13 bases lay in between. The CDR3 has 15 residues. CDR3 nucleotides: TGCGCCAGCAGCTTGGCCGGGGCCCACCCCAATGAGCAGTTCTTC. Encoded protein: CASSLAGAHPNEQFF. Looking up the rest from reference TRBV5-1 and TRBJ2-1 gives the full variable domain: KAGVTQTPRYLIKTRGQQVTLSCSPISGHRSVSWYQQTPGQGLQFLFEYFSETQRNKGNFPGRFSGRQFSNSRSEMNVSTLELGDSALYLCASSLAGAHPNEQFFGPGTRLTVL.

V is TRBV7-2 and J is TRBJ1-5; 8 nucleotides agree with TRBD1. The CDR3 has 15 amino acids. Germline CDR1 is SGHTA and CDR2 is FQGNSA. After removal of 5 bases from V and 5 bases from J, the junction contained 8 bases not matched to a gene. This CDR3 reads CASSLGRGLHQPQHF. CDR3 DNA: TGTGCCAGCAGCCTAGGCAGGGGGCTTCATCAGCCCCAGCATTTT.

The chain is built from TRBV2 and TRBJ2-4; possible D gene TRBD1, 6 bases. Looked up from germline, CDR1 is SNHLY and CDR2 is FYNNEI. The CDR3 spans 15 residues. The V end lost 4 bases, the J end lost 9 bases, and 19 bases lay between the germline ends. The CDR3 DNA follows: TGTGCCAGCAGTGGAGGGTTAACAGGGCCGACCATTCAGTACTTC. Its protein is CASSGGLTGPTIQYF.